These 5 T cell receptor beta chains came from one sample sequenced in a study of T cell clones after liver transplantation. The protocol was immunoSEQ multiplex PCR, while the TCRdb copy is restricted to in-frame clones and leaves out a portion. Altogether 68,000 or so clones are present, about four fifths being singletons, with the ten largest covering approximately 0.6%. The material was CD4+ T cells from blood, obtained before liver transplant. The receptors stem from a human donor who received a liver transplant.

The CDR3 sequence is CASDPAGASGAQETQYF. The CDR3 coding sequence is TGTGCCAGCGATCCCGCCGGGGCTAGCGGGGCCCAAGAGACCCAGTACTTC. The chain uses TRBV2 and TRBJ2-5, with 9 positions matching TRBD2. Germline trimming cut 8 bases from V and 1 base from J; bases unmatched to any gene: 14. This CDR3 is built from 17 residues. Germline V CDR1 and CDR2: SNHLY, FYNNEI.

The rearrangement uses TRBV30 and TRBJ1-3; no clear D gene. V was trimmed by 2 bases and J by 7 bases, leaving 6 bases between them. Germline V gives CDR1 GTSNPN, CDR2 SVGIG (reference sequence). The CDR3 is made up of 11 amino acids. The CDR3 nucleotides are TGTGCCTGGAGTCCCCTTAACACCATATATTTT. It specifies CAWSPLNTIYF.

The chain is built from TRBV18 and TRBJ2-3, with 14 bases that match TRBD2. CDR3 length: 17 amino acids. The germline gives CDR1 KGHSH, CDR2 LQKENI. The V and J ends lost 3 bases and 1 base, in that order; junction bases with no gene match: 3. CDR3 protein: CASSPTGLAGGTDTQYF. The CDR3 nucleotides read TGTGCCAGCTCACCTACGGGACTAGCGGGAGGCACAGATACGCAGTATTTT.

V usage is TRBV28 and J usage is TRBJ1-5; D remains ambiguous. V lost 7 bases and J 0 bases, leaving 13 bases between the germline ends. CDR3 length: 15 residues. CDR1 is MDHEN and CDR2 is SYDVKM in the germline V gene. CDR3 DNA: TGTGCCAGCACGTTAACCGACTATAGCAATCAGCCCCAGCATTTT. It is translated as CASTLTDYSNQPQHF.

This chain links TRBV5-1 with TRBJ1-1, with D hard to call. Germline CDR1 reads SGHRS; CDR2 reads YFSETQ. This CDR3 is built from 13 residues. Trimming took 1 base from V and 3 from J, leaving 7 bases between them. CDR3 coding DNA: TGCGCCAGCAGCTTGAAAAGAGACACTGAAGCTTTCTTT. Its protein product is CASSLKRDTEAFF. Full variable domain (outside the CDR3, taken from reference TRBV5-1 and TRBJ1-1): KAGVTQTPRYLIKTRGQQVTLSCSPISGHRSVSWYQQTPGQGLQFLFEYFSETQRNKGNFPGRFSGRQFSNSRSEMNVSTLELGDSALYLCASSLKRDTEAFFGQGTRLTVV.